This is a list of T cell receptor beta chains from one sample in a study of OX40 agonist ivuxolimab in advanced cancers. Sequenced by immunoSEQ multiplex PCR; TCRdb stores in-frame clones only, minus some. The profile shows around 31,000 clones, around 85% of them singletons. The starting material was CD4+ or CD8+ T cells sorted from blood, obtained in a trial of the OX40 agonist ivuxolimab. These receptors originate from an adult with an advanced solid tumor such as melanoma, head and neck, liver or kidney cancer. Both conserved end residues are trimmed from each CDR3. Expanded clones get a size class; other rows say once, few or many, or leave the size out.

J	V	size	CDR3
TRBJ1-2	TRBV2	NA	ASTSNKNGYT
TRBJ1-2	TRBV27	NA	ASSLATNRGNYGYT
TRBJ2-7	TRBV4-1	NA	ASSQVGTGTFSYEQY
TRBJ2-1	TRBV9	NA	ASSVGGSASYNEQF
TRBJ2-2	TRBV7-8	NA	ASSLSTGSAGELF
TRBJ1-5	TRBV4-1	NA	ASSQDGVNQPQH
TRBJ2-3	TRBV7-8	NA	ASSLDRGKGGY
TRBJ2-2	TRBV10-1	NA	ASSGTSRTGELF
TRBJ2-1	TRBV7-9	few	ASIPPSGRASPNEQF
TRBJ1-1	TRBV7-3	NA	ASSLQGNTEAF
TRBJ2-7	TRBV4-3	NA	ASSQEWETPYEQY
TRBJ2-3	TRBV9	once	ASSVDLTDTQY
TRBJ2-6	TRBV30	NA	AWSVRGSGANVLT
TRBJ2-5	TRBV7-9	NA	ASSLASSGANQETQY
TRBJ1-3	TRBV4-1	NA	ASSQGVGMGLGNTIY
TRBJ2-7	TRBV5-6	NA	ASSQEGLAGGPESYEQY
TRBJ1-1	TRBV5-1	NA	ASRPVDMNTEAF
TRBJ2-3	TRBV13	NA	ASSLGAGAGDTQY
TRBJ1-5	TRBV9	NA	ASSRDSYSNQPQH
TRBJ2-7	TRBV29-1	NA	SAEEDGQGGPTYEQY
TRBJ2-3	TRBV5-8	few	ASSQDGASGSTDTQY
TRBJ2-1	TRBV6-4	few	ASSSTGDSYNEQF
TRBJ2-7	TRBV7-9	NA	ASSRIRDNEQY
NA	TRBV2	NA	ASSELPTYEQY
TRBJ2-7	TRBV4-1	NA	ASSQDGASSYEQY
TRBJ2-5	TRBV28	NA	ASRHLDRVGQETQY
TRBJ2-7	TRBV29-1	NA	SVVVMDEQY
TRBJ1-2	TRBV11-2	NA	ASSLVRHAGYT
TRBJ1-1	TRBV11-2	NA	ASSSTYRVTEAF
TRBJ2-1	TRBV29-1	NA	SVEASGSSYNEQF
TRBJ2-7	TRBV9	NA	ASSVEAGSVYEQY
TRBJ1-2	TRBV6-6	once	ASSYSKGRENYGYT